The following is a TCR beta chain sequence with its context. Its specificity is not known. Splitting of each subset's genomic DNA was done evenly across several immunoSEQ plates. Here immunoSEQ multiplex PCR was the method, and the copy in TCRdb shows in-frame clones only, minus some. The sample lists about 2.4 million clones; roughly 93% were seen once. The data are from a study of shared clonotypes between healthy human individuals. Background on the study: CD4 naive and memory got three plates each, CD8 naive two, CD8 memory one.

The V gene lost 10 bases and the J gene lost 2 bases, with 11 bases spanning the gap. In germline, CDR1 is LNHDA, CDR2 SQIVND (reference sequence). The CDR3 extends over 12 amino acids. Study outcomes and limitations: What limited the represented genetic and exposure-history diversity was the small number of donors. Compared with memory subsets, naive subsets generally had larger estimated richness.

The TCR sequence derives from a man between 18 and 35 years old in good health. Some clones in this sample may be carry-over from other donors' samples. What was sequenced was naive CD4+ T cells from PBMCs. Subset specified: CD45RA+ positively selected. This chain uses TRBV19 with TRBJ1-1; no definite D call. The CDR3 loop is CATVTRNTEAFF. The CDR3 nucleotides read TGTGCCACAGTGACACGAAACACTGAAGCTTTCTTT.